This T cell receptor (beta chain) was identified during a study of blood T cell repertoires in COVID-19. In the study overall: Spain, Italy and the United States supplied samples that represented acute and convalescent COVID-19. The analysed material was cDNA or gDNA that came from T cells, B-cell-depleted T cells, or PBMCs.

This clone has only one observation. Per the authors' pipeline: Scientists estimated how many nucleated cells there were by amplifying reference gene primers. Assay: immunoSEQ multiplex PCR; the TCRdb copy retains only in-frame clones and omits some. The V and J calls and clone size were taken over from that table, and D and trimming were inferred from the DNA. The data contain under 150,000 clones, about 88% of them singletons. Trimming at V came to 7 bases and at J to 4 bases, leaving 19 bases not matched to a gene. This CDR3 spans 17 amino acids. CDR1 and CDR2 from the germline V gene are LNHDA and SQIVND (reference sequence).

The rearrangement joins TRBV19 to TRBJ2-7, with TRBD1 matching over 7 bases. Sequenced sample: peripheral blood. The clonotype was recovered from a man between 40 and 49 years old with acute or convalescent COVID-19. For the CDR3, the DNA is TGTGCCAGTACCCTTAATAACCGGGACAGCCTCTTTTACGAGCAGTACTTC. Its translation: CASTLNNRDSLFYEQYF. The full variable domain, completed using reference TRBV19 and TRBJ2-7, is DGGITQSPKYLFRKEGQNVTLSCEQNLNHDAMYWYRQDPGQGLRLIYYSQIVNDFQKGDIAEGYSVSREKKESFPLTVTSAQKNPTAFYLCASTLNNRDSLFYEQYFGPGTRLTVT.